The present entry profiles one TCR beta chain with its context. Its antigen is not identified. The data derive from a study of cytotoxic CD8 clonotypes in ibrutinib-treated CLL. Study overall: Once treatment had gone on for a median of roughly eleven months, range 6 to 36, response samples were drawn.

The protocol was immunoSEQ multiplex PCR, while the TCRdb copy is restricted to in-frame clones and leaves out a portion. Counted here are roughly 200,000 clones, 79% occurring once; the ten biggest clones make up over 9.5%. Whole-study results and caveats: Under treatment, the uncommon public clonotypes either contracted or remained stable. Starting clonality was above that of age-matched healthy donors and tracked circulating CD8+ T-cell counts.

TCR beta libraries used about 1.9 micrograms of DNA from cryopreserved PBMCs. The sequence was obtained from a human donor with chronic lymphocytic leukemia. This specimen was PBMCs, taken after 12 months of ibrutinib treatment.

The CDR3 DNA reads TGTGCCAGCAGTGAACACGACAGGGGGAACACTGAAGCTTTCTTT. Encoded protein: CASSEHDRGNTEAFF. This chain uses TRBV25-1 with TRBJ1-1, with 8 bases lining up with TRBD1. With V trimmed by 2 bases and J by 1 base, 3 bases remained unmatched. The length of the CDR3 is 15 residues. Germline V lookup: CDR1 MGHDK, CDR2 SYGVNS.